This T cell receptor (beta chain) was sequenced in a study of metastatic and nonmetastatic thyroid tumors. Not a single patient had been given any form of treatment at any point before undergoing thyroid surgery. TCRdb ran MiXCR on the PCR reads. Of 19,000 or so clones in the sample, 25% to 35% are singletons; the top ten hold roughly a tenth. The CDR3 sequence is 16 residues long. V lost 5 bases and J 2 bases, leaving 16 bases between the germline ends. Per germline, CDR1 GTSNPN and CDR2 SVGIG (reference sequence). The clonotype comes from a female donor with papillary thyroid cancer or a benign thyroid nodule (not recorded which). Some clones in this sample may be carry-over from other donors' samples. Material: tumor tissue. V gene TRBV30 combines with J gene TRBJ2-6; D is uncertain. The DNA of the CDR3 is TGTGCCTGGGTGACCTTTTCTGCTGCTGGGGCCAACGTCCTGACTTTC. It codes for CAWVTFSAAGANVLTF.